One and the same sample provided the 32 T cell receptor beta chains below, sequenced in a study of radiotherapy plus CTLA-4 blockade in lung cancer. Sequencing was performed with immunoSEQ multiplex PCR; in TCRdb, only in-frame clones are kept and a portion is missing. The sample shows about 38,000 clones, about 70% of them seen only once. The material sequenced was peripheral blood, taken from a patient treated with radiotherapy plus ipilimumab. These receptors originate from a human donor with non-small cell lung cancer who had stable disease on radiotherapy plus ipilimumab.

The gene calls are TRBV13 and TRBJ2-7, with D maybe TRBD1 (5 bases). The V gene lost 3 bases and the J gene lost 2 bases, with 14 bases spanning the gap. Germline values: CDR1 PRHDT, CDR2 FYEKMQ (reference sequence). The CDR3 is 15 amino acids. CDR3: CASSFGQGRTYEQYF. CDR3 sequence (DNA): TGTGCCAGCAGCTTCGGCCAGGGTAGGACCTACGAGCAGTACTTC.

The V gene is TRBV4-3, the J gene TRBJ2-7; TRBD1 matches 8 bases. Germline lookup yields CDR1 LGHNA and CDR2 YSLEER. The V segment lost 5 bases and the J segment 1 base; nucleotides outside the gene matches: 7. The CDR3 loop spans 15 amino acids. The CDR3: CASSVQTGASYEQYF. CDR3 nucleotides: TGCGCCAGCAGCGTGCAGACAGGGGCGTCCTACGAGCAGTACTTC.

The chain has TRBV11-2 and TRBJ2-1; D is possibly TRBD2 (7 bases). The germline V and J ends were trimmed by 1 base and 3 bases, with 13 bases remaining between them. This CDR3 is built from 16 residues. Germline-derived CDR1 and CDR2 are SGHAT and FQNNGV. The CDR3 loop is CASSLGAGASYNEQFF. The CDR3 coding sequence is TGTGCCAGCAGCTTAGGGGCGGGGGCCAGCTACAATGAGCAGTTCTTC.

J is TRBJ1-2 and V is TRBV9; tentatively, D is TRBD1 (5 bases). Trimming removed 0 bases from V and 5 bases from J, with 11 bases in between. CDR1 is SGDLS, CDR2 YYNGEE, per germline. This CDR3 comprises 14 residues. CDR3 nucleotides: TGTGCCAGCAGCGTAGATTTCGGGGGATATGGCTACACCTTC. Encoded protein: CASSVDFGGYGYTF.

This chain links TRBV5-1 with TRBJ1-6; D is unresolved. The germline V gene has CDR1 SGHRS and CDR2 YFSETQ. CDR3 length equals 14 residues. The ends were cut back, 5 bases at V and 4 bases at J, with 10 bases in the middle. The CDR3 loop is CASRTQEYNSPLHF. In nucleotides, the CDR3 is TGCGCCAGCAGGACCCAGGAGTATAATTCACCCCTCCACTTT.

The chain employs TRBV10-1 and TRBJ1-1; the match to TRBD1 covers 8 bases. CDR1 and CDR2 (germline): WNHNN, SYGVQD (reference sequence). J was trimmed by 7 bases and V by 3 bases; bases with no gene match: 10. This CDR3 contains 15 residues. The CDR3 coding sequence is TGCGCCAGCAGTGATCGGACAGGGACAAGCGATGAAGCTTTCTTT. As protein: CASSDRTGTSDEAFF.

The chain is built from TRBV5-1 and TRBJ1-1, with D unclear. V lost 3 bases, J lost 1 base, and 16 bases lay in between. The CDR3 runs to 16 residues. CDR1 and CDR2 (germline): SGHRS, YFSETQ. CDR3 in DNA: TGCGCCAGCAGCTCCCCGGGTGGGAGCAAGAACACTGAAGCTTTCTTT. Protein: CASSSPGGSKNTEAFF.

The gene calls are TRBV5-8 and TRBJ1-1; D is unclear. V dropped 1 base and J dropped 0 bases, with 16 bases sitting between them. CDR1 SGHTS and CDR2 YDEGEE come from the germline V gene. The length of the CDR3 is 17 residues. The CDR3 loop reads CASSLISPGRLNTEAFF. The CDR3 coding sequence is TGTGCCAGCAGCTTGATCTCCCCGGGTCGACTGAACACTGAAGCTTTCTTT.

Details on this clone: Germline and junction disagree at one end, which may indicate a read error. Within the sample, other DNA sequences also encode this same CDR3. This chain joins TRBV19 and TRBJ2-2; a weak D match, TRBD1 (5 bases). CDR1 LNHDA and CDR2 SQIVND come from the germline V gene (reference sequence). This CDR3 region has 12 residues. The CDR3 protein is CASRSGPGELFF. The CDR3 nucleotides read TGCGCCAGTAGGTCAGGGCCCGGGGAGCTGTTTTTT.

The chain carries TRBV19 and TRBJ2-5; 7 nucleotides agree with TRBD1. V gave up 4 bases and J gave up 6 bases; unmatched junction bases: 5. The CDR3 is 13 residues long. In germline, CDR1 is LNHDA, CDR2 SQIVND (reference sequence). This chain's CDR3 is CASSTQGEKTQYF. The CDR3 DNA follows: TGTGCCAGTAGTACCCAGGGGGAGAAGACCCAGTACTTC.

The CDR3 sequence: CSVREGGYGYTF. In DNA form, the CDR3 reads TGCAGCGTTCGAGAGGGCGGCTATGGCTACACCTTC. V gene TRBV29-1 combines with J gene TRBJ1-2, with unresolved D. This CDR3 comprises 12 residues. Trimming took off 5 bases at V and 4 bases at J, with 11 bases between the two ends. Germline CDR1 is SQVTM and CDR2 is ANQGSEA.

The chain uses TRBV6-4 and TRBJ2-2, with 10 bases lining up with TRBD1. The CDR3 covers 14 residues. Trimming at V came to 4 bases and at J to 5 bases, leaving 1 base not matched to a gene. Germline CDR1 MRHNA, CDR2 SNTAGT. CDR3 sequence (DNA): TGTGCCAGCAGTGGGACAGGGGGAACCGGGGAGCTGTTTTTT. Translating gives CASSGTGGTGELFF.

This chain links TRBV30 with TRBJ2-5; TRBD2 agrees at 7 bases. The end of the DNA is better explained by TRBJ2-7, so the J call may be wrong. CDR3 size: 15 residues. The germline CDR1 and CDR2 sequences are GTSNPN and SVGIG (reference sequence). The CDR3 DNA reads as TGTGCCTGGAGTGTGGGGGGGGGATTCTCCTACGAGCAGTACTTC. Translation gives CAWSVGGGFSYEQYF.

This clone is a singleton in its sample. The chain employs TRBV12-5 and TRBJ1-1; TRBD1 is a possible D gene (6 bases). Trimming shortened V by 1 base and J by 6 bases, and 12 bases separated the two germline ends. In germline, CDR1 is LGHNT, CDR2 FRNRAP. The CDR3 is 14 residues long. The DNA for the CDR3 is TGTGCTAGTGGTTTGGACGGACAGAATGCTGAAGCTTTCTTT. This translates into CASGLDGQNAEAFF.

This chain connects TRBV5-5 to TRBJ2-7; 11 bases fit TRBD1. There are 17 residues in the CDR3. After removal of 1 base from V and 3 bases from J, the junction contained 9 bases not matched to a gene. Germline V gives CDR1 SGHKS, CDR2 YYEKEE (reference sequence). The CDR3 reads CASSLKGSGTGGYEQYF. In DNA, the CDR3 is TGTGCCAGCAGCTTGAAGGGTTCCGGGACAGGGGGCTACGAGCAGTACTTC.

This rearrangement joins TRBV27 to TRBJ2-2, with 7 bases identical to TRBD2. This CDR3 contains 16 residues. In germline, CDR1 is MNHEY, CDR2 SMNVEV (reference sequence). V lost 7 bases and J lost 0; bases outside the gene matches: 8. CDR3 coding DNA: TGTGCCAGCAAGCGGGGCGATTTCACGAACACCGGGGAGCTGTTTTTT. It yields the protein CASKRGDFTNTGELFF.

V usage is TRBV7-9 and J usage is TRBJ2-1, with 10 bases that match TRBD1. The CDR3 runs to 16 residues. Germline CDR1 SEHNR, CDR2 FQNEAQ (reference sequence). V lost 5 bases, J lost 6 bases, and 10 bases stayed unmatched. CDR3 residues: CASSPRPGQGINEQFF. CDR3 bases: TGTGCCAGCAGCCCCAGACCGGGACAGGGGATCAATGAGCAGTTCTTC.

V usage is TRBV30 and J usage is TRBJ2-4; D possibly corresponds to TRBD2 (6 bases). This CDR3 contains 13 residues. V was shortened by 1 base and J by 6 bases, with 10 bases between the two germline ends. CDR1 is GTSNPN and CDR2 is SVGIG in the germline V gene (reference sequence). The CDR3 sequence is CAWSARRGNIQYF. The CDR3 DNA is TGTGCCTGGAGTGCCCGGAGGGGAAACATTCAGTACTTC. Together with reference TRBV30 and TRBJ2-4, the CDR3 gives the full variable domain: SQTIHQWPATLVQPVGSPLSLECTVEGTSNPNLYWYRQAAGRGLQLLFYSVGIGQISSEVPQNLSASRPQDRQFILSSKKLLLSDSGFYLCAWSARRGNIQYFGAGTRLSVL.

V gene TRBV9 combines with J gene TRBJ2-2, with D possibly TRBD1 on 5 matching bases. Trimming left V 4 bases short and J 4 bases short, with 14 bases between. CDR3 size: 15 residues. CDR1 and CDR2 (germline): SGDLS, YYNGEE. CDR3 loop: CASSLRTTGTGELFF. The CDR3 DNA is TGTGCCAGCAGCTTGAGGACAACGGGCACCGGGGAGCTGTTTTTT.

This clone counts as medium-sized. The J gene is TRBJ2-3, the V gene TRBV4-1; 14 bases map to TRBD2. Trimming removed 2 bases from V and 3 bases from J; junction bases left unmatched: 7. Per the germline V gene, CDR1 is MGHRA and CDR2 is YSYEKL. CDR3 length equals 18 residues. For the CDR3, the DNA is TGCGCCAGCAGCCAATCCGGGACTAGCGGGGGAGTGACAGATACGCAGTATTTT. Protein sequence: CASSQSGTSGGVTDTQYF.

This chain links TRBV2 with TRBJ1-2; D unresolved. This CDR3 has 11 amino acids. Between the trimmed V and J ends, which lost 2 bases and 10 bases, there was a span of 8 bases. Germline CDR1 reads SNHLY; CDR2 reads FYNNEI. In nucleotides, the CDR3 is TGTGCCAGCAGTGAAATCCCCGACTACACCTTC. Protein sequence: CASSEIPDYTF. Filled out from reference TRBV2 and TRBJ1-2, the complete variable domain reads EPEVTQTPSHQVTQMGQEVILRCVPISNHLYFYWYRQILGQKVEFLVSFYNNEISEKSEIFDDQFSVERPDGSNFTLKIRSTKLEDSAMYFCASSEIPDYTFGSGTRLTVV.

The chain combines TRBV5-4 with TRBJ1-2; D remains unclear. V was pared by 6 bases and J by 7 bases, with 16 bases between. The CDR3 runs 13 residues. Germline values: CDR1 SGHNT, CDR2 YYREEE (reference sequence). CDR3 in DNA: TGTGCCAGCACCCTTGGCGGGAGAGGTGGCTACACCTTC. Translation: CASTLGGRGGYTF.

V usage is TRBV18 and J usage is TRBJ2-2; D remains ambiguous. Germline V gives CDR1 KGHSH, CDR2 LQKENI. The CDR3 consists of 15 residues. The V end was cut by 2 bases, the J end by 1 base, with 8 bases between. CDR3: CASSPAQKNTGELFF. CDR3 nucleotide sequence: TGTGCCAGCTCACCAGCACAGAAGAACACCGGGGAGCTGTTTTTT.

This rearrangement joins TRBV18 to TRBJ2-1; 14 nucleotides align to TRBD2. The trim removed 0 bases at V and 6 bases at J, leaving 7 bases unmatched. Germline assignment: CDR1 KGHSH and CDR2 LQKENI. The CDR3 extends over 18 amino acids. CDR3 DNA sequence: TGTGCCAGCTCACCACCCAAGACTAGCGGGGGGGCCCTCAATGAGCAGTTCTTC. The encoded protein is CASSPPKTSGGALNEQFF.

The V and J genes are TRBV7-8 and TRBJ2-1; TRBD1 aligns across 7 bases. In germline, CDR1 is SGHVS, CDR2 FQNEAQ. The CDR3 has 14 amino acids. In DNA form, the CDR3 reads TGTGCGGGGTTGAAGGGGACAGCCAGTAAGGAGCAGTTCTTC. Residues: CAGLKGTASKEQFF. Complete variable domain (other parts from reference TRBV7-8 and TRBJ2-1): GAGVSQSPRYKVAKRGQDVALRCDPISGHVSLFWYQQALGQGPEFLTYFQNEAQLDKSGLPSDRFFAERPEGSVSTLKIQRTQQEDSAVYLCAGLKGTASKEQFFGPGTRLTVL.

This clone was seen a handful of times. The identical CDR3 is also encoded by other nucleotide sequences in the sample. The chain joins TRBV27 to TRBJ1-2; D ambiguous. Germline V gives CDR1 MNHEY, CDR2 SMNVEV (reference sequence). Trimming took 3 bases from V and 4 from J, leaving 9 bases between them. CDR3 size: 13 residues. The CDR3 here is CASSFGRFYGYTF. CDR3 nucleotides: TGTGCCAGCAGTTTCGGACGGTTCTATGGCTACACCTTC.

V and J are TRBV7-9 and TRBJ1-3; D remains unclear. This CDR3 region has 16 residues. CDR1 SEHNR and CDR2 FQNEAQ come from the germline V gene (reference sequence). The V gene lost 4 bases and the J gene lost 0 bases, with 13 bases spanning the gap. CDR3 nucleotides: TGTGCCAGCAGCTCAGTGCGGGCATTCTCTGGAAACACCATATATTTT. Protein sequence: CASSSVRAFSGNTIYF. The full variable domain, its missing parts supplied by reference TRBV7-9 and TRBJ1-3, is DTGVSQNPRHKITKRGQNVTFRCDPISEHNRLYWYRQTLGQGPEFLTYFQNEAQLEKSRLLSDRFSAERPKGSFSTLEIQRTEQGDSAMYLCASSSVRAFSGNTIYFGEGSWLTVV.

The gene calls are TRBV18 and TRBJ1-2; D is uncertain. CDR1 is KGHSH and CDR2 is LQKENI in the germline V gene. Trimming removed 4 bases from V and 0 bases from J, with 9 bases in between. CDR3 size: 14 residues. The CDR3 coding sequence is TGTGCCAGCTCACAGGGAAGCTCTAACTATGGCTACACCTTC. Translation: CASSQGSSNYGYTF.

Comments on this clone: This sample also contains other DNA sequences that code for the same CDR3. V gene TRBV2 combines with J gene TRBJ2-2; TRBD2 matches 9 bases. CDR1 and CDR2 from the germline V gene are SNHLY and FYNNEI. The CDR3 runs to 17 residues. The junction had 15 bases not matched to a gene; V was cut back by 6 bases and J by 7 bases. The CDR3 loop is CASSRRGGALGDGELFF. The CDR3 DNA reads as TGTGCCAGCAGCAGGCGCGGGGGGGCCTTGGGGGACGGGGAGCTGTTTTTT.

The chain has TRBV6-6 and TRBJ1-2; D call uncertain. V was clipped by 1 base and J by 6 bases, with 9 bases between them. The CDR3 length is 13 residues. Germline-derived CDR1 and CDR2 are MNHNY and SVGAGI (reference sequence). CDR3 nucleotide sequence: TGTGCCAGCAGTTACTTGGTTCCGGATGGCTACACCTTC. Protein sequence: CASSYLVPDGYTF.

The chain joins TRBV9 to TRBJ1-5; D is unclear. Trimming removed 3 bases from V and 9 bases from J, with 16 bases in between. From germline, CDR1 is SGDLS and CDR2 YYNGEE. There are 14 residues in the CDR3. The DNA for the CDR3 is TGTGCCAGCAGCGAGGGAGGGTATAGTGGGCCCCAGCATTTT. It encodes CASSEGGYSGPQHF.

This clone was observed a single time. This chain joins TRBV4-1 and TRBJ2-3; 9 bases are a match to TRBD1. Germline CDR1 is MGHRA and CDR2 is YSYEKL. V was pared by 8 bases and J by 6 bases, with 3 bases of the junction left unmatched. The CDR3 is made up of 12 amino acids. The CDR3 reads CASQGQGDTQYF. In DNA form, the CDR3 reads TGCGCCAGCCAAGGACAGGGGGATACGCAGTATTTT.